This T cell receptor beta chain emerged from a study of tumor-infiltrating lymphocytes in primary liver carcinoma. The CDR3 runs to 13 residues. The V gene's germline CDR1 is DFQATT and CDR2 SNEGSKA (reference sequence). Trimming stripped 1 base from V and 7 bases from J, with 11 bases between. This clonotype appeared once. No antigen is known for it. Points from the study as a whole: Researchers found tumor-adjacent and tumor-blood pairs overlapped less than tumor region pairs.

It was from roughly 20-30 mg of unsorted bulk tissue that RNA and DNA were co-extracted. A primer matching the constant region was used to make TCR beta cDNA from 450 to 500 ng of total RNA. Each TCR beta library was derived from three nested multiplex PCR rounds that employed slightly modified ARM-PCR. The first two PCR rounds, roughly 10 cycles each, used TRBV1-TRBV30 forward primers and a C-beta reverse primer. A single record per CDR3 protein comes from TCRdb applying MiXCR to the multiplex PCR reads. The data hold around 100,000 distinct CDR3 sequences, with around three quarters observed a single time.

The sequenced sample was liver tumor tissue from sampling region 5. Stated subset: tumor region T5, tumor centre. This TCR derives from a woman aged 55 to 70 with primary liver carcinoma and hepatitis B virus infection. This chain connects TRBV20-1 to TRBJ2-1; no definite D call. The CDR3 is CSARVYSLNEQFF. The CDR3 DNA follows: TGCAGTGCTAGAGTTTATTCCCTAAATGAGCAGTTCTTC.